Below, 23 T cell receptor beta chains from the same sample are listed, as sequenced in a study of blood T cell repertoires in COVID-19 (dated by TCRdb to 2018 to 2020). Receptor libraries were prepared by the immunoSEQ multiplex PCR assay. TCRdb retrieved this table from immuneACCESS and kept in-frame rearrangements only. Not all clones are present; in checked studies, unresolved V genes account for under half, and no reason is known for the remainder. This sample holds more than 45,000 clones; about 92% were observed only once. The ten largest clones capture around 3.1% of the sample. The sequenced sample was peripheral blood. Receptors originate from a human donor in a cohort sampled during active COVID-19.

V and J are TRBV4-2 and TRBJ2-3; 9 positions match TRBD2. CDR1 is LGHNA and CDR2 is YNFKEQ in the germline V gene. The CDR3 runs to 15 residues. V shed 1 base, J shed 4 bases, and the junction held 3 bases outside the gene matches. The CDR3 loop is CASSQAAGGADTQYF. The CDR3, as DNA: TGTGCCAGCAGCCAAGCGGCGGGAGGGGCAGATACGCAGTATTTT.

J is TRBJ2-5 and V is TRBV24-1; 9 bases match TRBD1. The CDR3 totals 16 residues. The ends lost 1 base at V and 1 base at J; junction bases unmatched: 3. Looked up from germline, CDR1 is KGHDR and CDR2 is SFDVKD. CDR3 region: CATSDFGTGSQETQYF. In DNA form, the CDR3 reads TGTGCCACCAGTGATTTTGGGACAGGGAGCCAAGAGACCCAGTACTTC.

This clone was counted a single time. This sequence joins TRBV19 and TRBJ2-5; 7 bases agree with TRBD1. V was clipped by 1 base and J by 2 bases; unmatched bases: 4. Germline values: CDR1 LNHDA, CDR2 SQIVND (reference sequence). The CDR3 covers 15 residues. CDR3 DNA: TGTGCCAGTAGTATAGGTCCGACAGGGCAAGAGACCCAGTACTTC. Translation: CASSIGPTGQETQYF.

The CDR3 protein is CASSPGGRNTEAFF. CDR3 nucleotide sequence: TGCGCCAGCAGTCCAGGGGGGAGGAACACTGAAGCTTTCTTT. The gene calls are TRBV10-1 and TRBJ1-1, with TRBD1 identical over 7 bases. The CDR3 runs 14 residues. With V trimmed by 5 bases and J by 1 base, 4 bases remained unmatched. Germline V gene data show CDR1 as WNHNN and CDR2 as SYGVQD (reference sequence).

This chain uses TRBV2 with TRBJ1-2; D is perhaps TRBD1 (5 bases). Germline V CDR1 and CDR2: SNHLY, FYNNEI. With 4 bases removed from V and 1 base from J, the gap between germline ends came to 7 bases. The CDR3 runs 13 residues. The CDR3 loop is CASSVDSNYGYTF. For the CDR3, the DNA is TGTGCCAGCAGTGTCGACAGTAACTATGGCTACACCTTC.

This chain connects TRBV30 to TRBJ2-1; D not resolved. With 0 bases removed from V and 7 bases from J, the gap between germline ends came to 10 bases. Germline V CDR1 and CDR2: GTSNPN, SVGIG (reference sequence). This CDR3 contains 13 residues. CDR3 in amino acids: CAWSVSGPNEQFF. In nucleotides, the CDR3 is TGTGCCTGGAGTGTAAGTGGGCCAAATGAGCAGTTCTTC.

V is TRBV6-7 and J is TRBJ1-3; D is perhaps TRBD1 (6 bases). TRBV6-7 carries the ORF label, with uncertain function. Trimming stripped 2 bases from V and 3 bases from J, with 11 bases between. This CDR3 comprises 15 residues. CDR3 loop: CASSYGGENGNTIYF. The CDR3 DNA reads as TGTGCCAGCAGTTACGGGGGCGAGAATGGAAACACCATATATTTT.

This chain connects TRBV27 to TRBJ2-7; TRBD2 matches at 13 bases. CDR1 is MNHEY, CDR2 SMNVEV, per germline (reference sequence). The CDR3 consists of 16 residues. Trimming took 2 bases from V and 7 from J; bases not matched to a gene: 8. The CDR3 region is CASSLRGLAGDREQYF. The CDR3 DNA follows: TGTGCCAGCAGTTTACGAGGACTAGCGGGAGATCGGGAGCAGTACTTC.

V and J are TRBV5-1 and TRBJ2-7; D perhaps matches TRBD2 (6 bases). Germline assignment: CDR1 SGHRS and CDR2 YFSETQ. This CDR3 has 14 residues. The ends were cut back, 4 bases at V and 0 bases at J, with 11 bases in the middle. For the CDR3, the DNA is TGCGCCAGCAGCCCCCGCGGGAACTCCTACGAGCAGTACTTC. Translation: CASSPRGNSYEQYF.

This clone was counted once. The V and J genes are TRBV4-1 and TRBJ1-1; D not resolved. This CDR3 has 14 residues. Germline CDR1 MGHRA, CDR2 YSYEKL. V lost 1 base and J lost 0, with 6 bases in between. The CDR3: CASSQAGMNTEAFF. The CDR3 DNA is TGCGCCAGCAGCCAAGCGGGGATGAACACTGAAGCTTTCTTT.

This chain joins TRBV6-5 and TRBJ2-7; D might be TRBD1 (6 bases). In germline, CDR1 is MNHEY, CDR2 SVGAGI. CDR3 length: 14 amino acids. The germline V and J ends were trimmed by 0 bases and 1 base, with 7 bases remaining between them. The CDR3 loop reads CASSYSGQSYEQYF. In DNA, the CDR3 is TGTGCCAGCAGTTACTCGGGACAATCCTACGAGCAGTACTTC.

The chain recombines TRBV7-3 with TRBJ2-1; D is unclear. From germline, CDR1 is SGHTA and CDR2 FQGTGA. This CDR3 is built from 12 residues. Trimming took off 4 bases at V and 4 bases at J, with 5 bases between the two ends. The CDR3 protein is CASSSRYNEQFF. The CDR3 region has the DNA TGTGCCAGCAGCTCGCGATACAATGAGCAGTTCTTC.

The chain carries TRBV9 and TRBJ1-2, with 7 bases aligning to TRBD1. This CDR3 region has 15 residues. V lost 4 bases, J lost 2 bases, and 8 bases stayed unmatched. Germline V gives CDR1 SGDLS, CDR2 YYNGEE. The CDR3, as DNA: TGTGCCAGCAGCCCTCGAATACAGGGGAACTATGGCTACACCTTC. Amino acid sequence: CASSPRIQGNYGYTF. Full variable domain (outside the CDR3, taken from reference TRBV9 and TRBJ1-2): DSGVTQTPKHLITATGQRVTLRCSPRSGDLSVYWYQQSLDQGLQFLIQYYNGEERAKGNILERFSAQQFPDLHSELNLSSLELGDSALYFCASSPRIQGNYGYTFGSGTRLTVV.

The V gene is TRBV2, the J gene TRBJ2-1, with 11 bases aligning to TRBD2. Germline V gene data show CDR1 as SNHLY and CDR2 as FYNNEI. The CDR3 extends over 15 amino acids. The V gene end was trimmed by 5 bases and the J gene end by 3 bases; junction bases not matched to a gene: 3. The CDR3 sequence is CASSPLAGGYNEQFF. CDR3 DNA sequence: TGTGCCAGCAGTCCTCTAGCGGGAGGCTACAATGAGCAGTTCTTC. The full variable domain, in which reference TRBV2 and TRBJ2-1 provide the parts outside the CDR3, is EPEVTQTPSHQVTQMGQEVILRCVPISNHLYFYWYRQILGQKVEFLVSFYNNEISEKSEIFDDQFSVERPDGSNFTLKIRSTKLEDSAMYFCASSPLAGGYNEQFFGPGTRLTVL.

The rearrangement joins TRBV25-1 to TRBJ2-3; D is possibly TRBD1 (5 bases). The CDR3 runs 14 residues. V was trimmed by 3 bases and J by 2 bases, leaving 9 bases between them. Germline CDR1 is MGHDK and CDR2 is SYGVNS. The CDR3 bases are TGTGCCAGCAGTGATGGACAAACCACAGATACGCAGTATTTT. Its protein is CASSDGQTTDTQYF.

This clone showed up just once. V is TRBV6-5 and J is TRBJ2-1, with D perhaps matching TRBD2 (5 bases). CDR3 length: 13 amino acids. V was clipped by 5 bases and J by 7 bases, with 12 bases between them. Germline V gene lookup returns CDR1 MNHEY and CDR2 SVGAGI. In DNA form, the CDR3 reads TGTGCCAGCAGTCGACCCCCGGGAAATGAGCAGTTCTTC. It is translated as CASSRPPGNEQFF.

This chain links TRBV4-2 with TRBJ2-3, with TRBD2 identical over 10 bases. CDR3 length: 16 residues. The germline V gene encodes CDR1 LGHNA and CDR2 YNFKEQ. J lost 1 base, V lost 1 base, and 2 bases had no gene match. The CDR3 sequence: CASSQGLAGGTDTQYF. The CDR3 DNA is TGTGCCAGCAGCCAAGGTCTAGCGGGAGGCACAGATACGCAGTATTTT.

The rearrangement links TRBV3-1 (or the pseudogene TRBV3-2) to TRBJ2-2, with 7 nucleotides matching TRBD2. With 2 bases clipped from V and 1 base from J, the junction kept 4 bases outside the gene matches. This CDR3 contains 16 residues. Germline CDR1 LGHDT, CDR2 YNNKEL (reference sequence). The CDR3 nucleotides are TGTGCCAGCAGCCAACGAAAGCGGGGGAACACCGGGGAGCTGTTTTTT. Protein: CASSQRKRGNTGELFF.

The chain carries TRBV13 and TRBJ2-1, with 7 bases lining up with TRBD2. There are 15 residues in the CDR3. V gave up 5 bases and J gave up 7 bases; unmatched junction bases: 11. CDR1 PRHDT and CDR2 FYEKMQ come from the germline V gene (reference sequence). CDR3 DNA: TGTGCCAGCAGCATAGCCGGGCGGGAGTTGAATGAGCAGTTCTTC. Residues: CASSIAGRELNEQFF.

The V call is TRBV9, the J call TRBJ2-1, with no clear D. V was cut by 0 bases and J by 9 bases, with 4 bases left in between. CDR1 is SGDLS and CDR2 is YYNGEE in the germline V gene. The CDR3 loop spans 11 amino acids. In DNA form, the CDR3 reads TGTGCCAGCAGCGTAGATCTTGAGCAGTTCTTC. Translated: CASSVDLEQFF.

The V gene is TRBV5-6, the J gene TRBJ1-1; 7 positions match TRBD1. V was pared by 4 bases and J by 5 bases, with 11 bases of the junction left unmatched. Germline V gene sequence: CDR1 SGHDT, CDR2 YYEEEE. The CDR3 runs 15 residues. The CDR3 is CASSGEGTATTEAFF. For the CDR3, the DNA is TGTGCCAGCAGCGGTGAAGGGACAGCGACGACTGAAGCTTTCTTT. Full variable domain (rest looked up from reference TRBV5-6 and TRBJ1-1): DAGVTQSPTHLIKTRGQQVTLRCSPKSGHDTVSWYQQALGQGPQFIFQYYEEEERQRGNFPDRFSGHQFPNYSSELNVNALLLGDSALYLCASSGEGTATTEAFFGQGTRLTVV.

This clone showed up just a few times. The chain couples TRBV6-5 to TRBJ1-5; 10 nucleotides match TRBD1. CDR1 and CDR2 (germline): MNHEY, SVGAGI. V lost 4 bases to trimming and J lost 0 bases; unmatched junction nucleotides: 3. This CDR3 has 16 amino acids. In nucleotides, the CDR3 is TGTGCCAGCAGTTCCGGGACAGGGGTTAGCAATCAGCCCCAGCATTTT. It codes for CASSSGTGVSNQPQHF.

In this sample, this clone turned up once. This chain connects TRBV7-3 to TRBJ2-7; 14 positions match TRBD2. CDR1 SGHTA and CDR2 FQGTGA come from the germline V gene. The V segment lost 3 bases and the J segment 9 bases; nucleotides outside the gene matches: 7. The CDR3 sequence is 15 residues long. The CDR3 DNA reads as TGTGCCAGCAGCTTGGTGGGACTAGCGGGAGCTGGGCAGTACTTC. Its protein product is CASSLVGLAGAGQYF.